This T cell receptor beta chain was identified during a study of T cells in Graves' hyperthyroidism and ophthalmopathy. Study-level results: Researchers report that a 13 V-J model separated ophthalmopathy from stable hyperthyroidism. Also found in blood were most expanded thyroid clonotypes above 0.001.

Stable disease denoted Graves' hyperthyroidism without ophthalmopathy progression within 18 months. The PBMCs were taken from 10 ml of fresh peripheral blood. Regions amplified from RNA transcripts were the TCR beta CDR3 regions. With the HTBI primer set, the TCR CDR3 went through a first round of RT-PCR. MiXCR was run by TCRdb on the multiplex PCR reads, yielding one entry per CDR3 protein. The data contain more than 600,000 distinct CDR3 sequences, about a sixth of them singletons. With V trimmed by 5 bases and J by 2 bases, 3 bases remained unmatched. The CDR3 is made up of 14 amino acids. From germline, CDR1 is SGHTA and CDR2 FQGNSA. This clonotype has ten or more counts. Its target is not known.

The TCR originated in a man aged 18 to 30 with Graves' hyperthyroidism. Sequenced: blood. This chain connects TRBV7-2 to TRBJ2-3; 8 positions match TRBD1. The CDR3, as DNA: TGTGCCAGCAGCCAGGACAGGGTCACAGATACGCAGTATTTT. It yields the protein CASSQDRVTDTQYF.